The clone carrying this TCR beta chain has only a few counts. This record belongs to a study of technical replicates of blood from a handful of donors. Assay used: immunoSEQ multiplex PCR; TCRdb lists only in-frame clones, some missing. The sample yields about 72,000 clones, 92% seen once. Input material: T cells isolated from PBMCs. The receptor comes from a human donor in good health.

The CDR3 spells CASSTLTGLAFF. CDR3 in DNA: TGTGCCAGTAGTACCCTGACAGGGTTAGCTTTCTTT. This chain uses TRBV19 with TRBJ1-1; 7 nucleotides line up with TRBD1. There are 12 residues in the CDR3. Germline assignment: CDR1 LNHDA and CDR2 SQIVND (reference sequence). V shed 4 bases, J shed 10 bases, and the junction held 6 bases outside the gene matches.